These 23 T cell receptor beta chains were sequenced from one sample in a study of control samples from healthy donors and cancer patients. The table came from immunoSEQ multiplex PCR; TCRdb's copy has only in-frame clones and leaves some out. The sample consists of about 100,000 clones, about 92% of them appearing once. Sequencing was done on a sample of blood. Receptors were obtained from a young woman in good health.

The chain couples TRBV2 to TRBJ2-1, with 7 positions matching TRBD1. V shed 6 bases and J 4 bases; nucleotides not matched to a gene: 6. CDR3 size: 14 residues. The germline V gene has CDR1 SNHLY and CDR2 FYNNEI. The CDR3 loop reads CASRTGTAYNEQFF. The CDR3 DNA follows: TGTGCCAGCAGGACCGGGACAGCTTACAATGAGCAGTTCTTC.

This clone was counted a single time. The CDR3 loop reads CASSRRLAQPGKNGNQPQHF. As DNA, the CDR3 is TGTGCCAGCTCACGTAGACTAGCCCAGCCCGGAAAGAATGGCAATCAGCCCCAGCATTTT. V usage is TRBV18 and J usage is TRBJ1-5; D gene ambiguous. CDR3 length equals 20 residues. The ends were cut back, 4 bases at V and 2 bases at J, with 27 bases in the middle. CDR1 and CDR2 from the germline V gene are KGHSH and LQKENI.

This chain uses TRBV7-8 with TRBJ1-6, with D hard to call. Trimming left V 5 bases short and J 8 bases short, with 19 bases between. The CDR3 spans 16 residues. Germline values: CDR1 SGHVS, CDR2 FQNEAQ. CDR3 protein: CASSGPGRKRDSPLHF. Written as DNA, the CDR3 is TGTGCCAGCAGCGGACCCGGACGGAAAAGGGATTCACCCCTCCACTTT. Based on the CDR3 plus reference TRBV7-8 and TRBJ1-6, the full variable domain is GAGVSQSPRYKVAKRGQDVALRCDPISGHVSLFWYQQALGQGPEFLTYFQNEAQLDKSGLPSDRFFAERPEGSVSTLKIQRTQQEDSAVYLCASSGPGRKRDSPLHFGNGTRLTVT.

The genes are TRBV30 and TRBJ1-2; 7 nucleotides line up with TRBD1. The CDR3 covers 14 residues. Germline V gene data show CDR1 as GTSNPN and CDR2 as SVGIG (reference sequence). V lost 2 bases to trimming and J lost 4 bases; unmatched junction nucleotides: 7. The CDR3 loop reads CAWSSTGTAYGYTF. The CDR3 DNA follows: TGTGCCTGGAGTTCGACCGGGACAGCCTATGGCTACACCTTC.

Concerning this clone itself: Germline is not matched at one junction end, which may reflect a read error. The chain combines TRBV24-1 with TRBJ1-2, with D tentatively TRBD1 (5 bases). The CDR3 is 14 residues long. Germline V gene sequence: CDR1 KGHDR, CDR2 SFDVKD. The CDR3 reads CAISGGRVGNGYTF. CDR3 DNA sequence: TGTGCCATCAGTGGAGGCAGGGTGGGCAATGGCTACACCTTC.

Worth noting for this clone: One junction end disagrees with the germline gene, perhaps due to a read error. The chain recombines TRBV30 with TRBJ2-3; D unresolved. Germline CDR1 GTSNPN, CDR2 SVGIG (reference sequence). CDR3 length: 12 residues. CDR3 sequence: CAWRLATDMQYF. The CDR3 DNA follows: TGTGCCTGGCGATTAGCCACAGATATGCAGTATTTT.

For the CDR3, the DNA is TGTGCCAGCAGCTGGAACTACGAGCAGTACTTC. Protein: CASSWNYEQYF. The V and J genes are TRBV2 and TRBJ2-7; unclear D gene. The CDR3 has 11 residues. The V and J ends lost 6 bases and 3 bases respectively, with 6 bases between them. Germline loops: CDR1 SNHLY, CDR2 FYNNEI.

The chain recombines TRBV5-1 with TRBJ1-3; D remains unclear. Trimming removed 10 bases from V and 0 bases from J, with 8 bases in between. Germline V lookup: CDR1 SGHRS, CDR2 YFSETQ. The CDR3 spans 12 residues. CDR3 region: CASGDSGNTIYF. In DNA form, the CDR3 reads TGCGCCTCTGGGGACTCTGGAAACACCATATATTTT.

The chain uses TRBV19 and TRBJ2-1; D may be TRBD1 (6 bases). The CDR3 runs to 15 residues. V lost 5 bases to trimming and J lost 8 bases, with 19 bases between them. Germline lookup yields CDR1 LNHDA and CDR2 SQIVND (reference sequence). CDR3 in DNA: TGTGCCAGTAGTGCCCGGGACGGGCACAGGGATGAGCAGTTCTTC. This sequence encodes CASSARDGHRDEQFF.

The chain has TRBV6-1 and TRBJ1-1; the D gene is possibly TRBD1 (5 bases). Per the germline V gene, CDR1 is MNHNS and CDR2 is SASEGT. V dropped 3 bases and J dropped 5 bases, with 13 bases sitting between them. The CDR3 spans 14 residues. CDR3 in DNA: TGTGCCAGCAGTGATGGGGGGGGTTGGACTGAAGCTTTCTTT. This gives the protein CASSDGGGWTEAFF.

The chain joins TRBV27 to TRBJ1-5; TRBD1 might be the D (5 bases). This CDR3 is built from 15 residues. Looked up from germline, CDR1 is MNHEY and CDR2 is SMNVEV (reference sequence). Trimming left V 4 bases short and J 8 bases short, with 18 bases between. The CDR3: CASSSIRDLEEPQHF. CDR3 coding DNA: TGTGCCAGCAGTTCAATCCGGGACCTCGAGGAGCCCCAGCATTTT.

The chain is built from TRBV24-1 and TRBJ2-1; TRBD2 might be the D (6 bases). The CDR3 is made up of 15 amino acids. With 5 bases removed from V and 3 bases from J, the gap between germline ends came to 13 bases. Looked up from germline, CDR1 is KGHDR and CDR2 is SFDVKD. CDR3 sequence: CATSVGGTVYNEQFF. The DNA of the CDR3 is TGTGCCACCAGTGTCGGCGGGACGGTCTACAATGAGCAGTTCTTC.

The chain employs TRBV30 and TRBJ2-1; 7 nucleotides agree with TRBD2. CDR1 and CDR2 (germline): GTSNPN, SVGIG (reference sequence). The CDR3 runs 15 residues. V lost 0 bases to trimming and J lost 8 bases; unmatched junction nucleotides: 10. This chain's CDR3 is CAWSVPWTRNDEQFF. The CDR3 DNA is TGTGCCTGGAGTGTACCGTGGACTAGAAACGATGAGCAGTTCTTC. The variable domain in full, with the rest retrieved from reference TRBV30 and TRBJ2-1, is SQTIHQWPATLVQPVGSPLSLECTVEGTSNPNLYWYRQAAGRGLQLLFYSVGIGQISSEVPQNLSASRPQDRQFILSSKKLLLSDSGFYLCAWSVPWTRNDEQFFGPGTRLTVL.

This clone was counted a single time. V and J are TRBV19 and TRBJ1-5; D unresolved. V gave up 7 bases and J gave up 4 bases, with 11 bases separating them. The length of the CDR3 is 13 residues. Germline V gene sequence: CDR1 LNHDA, CDR2 SQIVND (reference sequence). The DNA for the CDR3 is TGTGCCAGTAAATACAGTGTAAATCAGCCCCAGCATTTT. Protein sequence: CASKYSVNQPQHF.

The V and J genes are TRBV30 and TRBJ1-5; no definite D call. Germline CDR1 and CDR2: GTSNPN and SVGIG (reference sequence). The CDR3 is 13 amino acids. Trimming shortened V by 3 bases and J by 6 bases, and 12 bases separated the two germline ends. CDR3 DNA sequence: TGTGCCTGGAGGGACCACGCCAGTCAGCCCCAGCATTTT. Protein product: CAWRDHASQPQHF.

The genes are TRBV30 and TRBJ2-2, with 13 bases identical to TRBD2. This CDR3 comprises 15 residues. The junction had 3 bases not matched to a gene; V was cut back by 2 bases and J by 6 bases. Germline V lookup: CDR1 GTSNPN, CDR2 SVGIG (reference sequence). The DNA of the CDR3 is TGTGCCTGGAGTTGGACTAGCGGGAGTTCCGGGGAGCTGTTTTTT. This sequence encodes CAWSWTSGSSGELFF.

The chain has TRBV27 and TRBJ1-1; 7 bases are shared with TRBD1. CDR1 and CDR2 from the germline V gene are MNHEY and SMNVEV (reference sequence). CDR3 length equals 18 residues. V dropped 2 bases and J dropped 0; count of bases not matched to a gene: 12. The DNA for the CDR3 is TGTGCCAGCAGTTTAGTGGGACAGCTTCCTTCCATGAACACTGAAGCTTTCTTT. Its protein product is CASSLVGQLPSMNTEAFF.

V is TRBV30 and J is TRBJ2-7, with D possibly matching TRBD1 (7 bases). This CDR3 comprises 17 residues. Between the trimmed V and J ends, which lost 0 bases and 2 bases, there was a span of 20 bases. The V gene's germline CDR1 is GTSNPN and CDR2 SVGIG (reference sequence). The CDR3 spells CAWSVGGTAPRAYEQYF. The CDR3 DNA reads as TGTGCCTGGAGTGTTGGAGGGACAGCCCCCAGGGCCTACGAGCAGTACTTC.

The chain combines TRBV5-3 with TRBJ1-4; D unresolved. TRBV5-3 counts as an open reading frame of uncertain function. This CDR3 is 14 amino acids long. Trimming removed 0 bases from V and 1 base from J, with 4 bases in between. DNA of the CDR3: TGTGCCAGAAGCTTGGGGGGAACTAATGAAAAACTGTTTTTT. It translates to CARSLGGTNEKLFF.

This chain uses TRBV19 with TRBJ1-5, with D unclear. The CDR3 length is 14 residues. Germline CDR1 reads LNHDA; CDR2 reads SQIVND (reference sequence). Trimming pared 2 bases from V and 5 bases from J, leaving 10 bases between. The CDR3 reads CASSIRGRDQPQHF. The CDR3 DNA reads TGTGCCAGTAGTATAAGAGGGCGCGATCAGCCCCAGCATTTT.

The gene calls are TRBV6-1 and TRBJ2-3; 8 bases match TRBD1. Germline CDR1 MNHNS, CDR2 SASEGT. The CDR3 spans 15 residues. J lost 5 bases, V lost 3 bases, and 7 bases had no gene match. CDR3 region: CASSDVGQGKDTQYF. In DNA, the CDR3 is TGTGCCAGCAGTGACGTTGGACAGGGCAAAGATACGCAGTATTTT.

The V and J genes are TRBV27 and TRBJ1-2, with TRBD1 as a possible D gene (6 bases). Germline CDR1 MNHEY, CDR2 SMNVEV (reference sequence). The ends were cut back, 7 bases at V and 7 bases at J, with 10 bases in the middle. The CDR3 sequence is 11 residues long. The chain's CDR3 is CASNGGAGYTF. The DNA for the CDR3 is TGTGCCAGCAACGGGGGGGCTGGCTACACCTTC.

V is TRBV11-2 and J is TRBJ2-7, with TRBD1 identical over 9 bases. The length of the CDR3 is 14 residues. CDR1 SGHAT and CDR2 FQNNGV come from the germline V gene. The V segment lost 6 bases and the J segment 4 bases; nucleotides outside the gene matches: 7. CDR3: CASRNLGQGYEQYF. The DNA for the CDR3 is TGTGCCAGCAGGAACCTGGGACAGGGATACGAGCAGTACTTC.